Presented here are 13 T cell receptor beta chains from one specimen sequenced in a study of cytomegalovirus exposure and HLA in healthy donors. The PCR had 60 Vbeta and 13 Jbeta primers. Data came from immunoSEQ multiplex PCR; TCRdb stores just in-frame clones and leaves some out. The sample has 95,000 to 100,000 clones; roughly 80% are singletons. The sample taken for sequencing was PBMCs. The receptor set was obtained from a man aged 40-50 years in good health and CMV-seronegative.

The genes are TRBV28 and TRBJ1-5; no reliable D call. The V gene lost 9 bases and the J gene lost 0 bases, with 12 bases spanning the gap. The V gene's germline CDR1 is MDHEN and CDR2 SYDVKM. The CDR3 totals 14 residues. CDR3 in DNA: TGTGCCAGTAGTGAGGAGTATAGCAATCAGCCCCAGCATTTT. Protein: CASSEEYSNQPQHF.

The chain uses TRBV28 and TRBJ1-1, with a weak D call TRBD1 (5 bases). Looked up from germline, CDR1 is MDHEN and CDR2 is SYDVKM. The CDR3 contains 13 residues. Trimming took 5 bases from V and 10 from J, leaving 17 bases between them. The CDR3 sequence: CASSPPGGRRAFF. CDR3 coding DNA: TGTGCCAGCAGTCCGCCGGGGGGGAGAAGAGCTTTCTTT.

In DNA form, the CDR3 reads TGTGCCAGCAGCTTAGTAACAGAGACTAGCGGGAGGGTCTACGAGCAGTACTTC. Encoded protein: CASSLVTETSGRVYEQYF. The chain couples TRBV7-8 to TRBJ2-7; 14 bases are a match to TRBD2. The CDR3 has 18 amino acids. Germline trimming cut 1 base from V and 3 bases from J; bases unmatched to any gene: 8. The germline V gene encodes CDR1 SGHVS and CDR2 FQNEAQ. The variable domain in full, with the rest retrieved from reference TRBV7-8 and TRBJ2-7, is GAGVSQSPRYKVAKRGQDVALRCDPISGHVSLFWYQQALGQGPEFLTYFQNEAQLDKSGLPSDRFFAERPEGSVSTLKIQRTQQEDSAVYLCASSLVTETSGRVYEQYFGPGTRLTVT.

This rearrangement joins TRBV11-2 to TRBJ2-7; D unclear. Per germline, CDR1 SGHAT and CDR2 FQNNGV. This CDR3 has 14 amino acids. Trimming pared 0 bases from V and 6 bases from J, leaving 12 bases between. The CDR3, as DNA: TGTGCCAGCAGCTTAGAGGCAGGTCCCTCCGAGCAGTACTTC. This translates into CASSLEAGPSEQYF. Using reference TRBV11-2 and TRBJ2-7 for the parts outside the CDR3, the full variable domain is EAGVAQSPRYKIIEKRQSVAFWCNPISGHATLYWYQQILGQGPKLLIQFQNNGVVDDSQLPKDRFSAERLKGVDSTLKIQPAKLEDSAVYLCASSLEAGPSEQYFGPGTRLTVT.

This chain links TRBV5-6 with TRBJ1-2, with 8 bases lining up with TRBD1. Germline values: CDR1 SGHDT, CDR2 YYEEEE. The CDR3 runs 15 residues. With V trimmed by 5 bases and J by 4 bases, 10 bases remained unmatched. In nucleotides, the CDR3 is TGTGCCAGCAGATTAACCGGGACAGGTAGCTATGGCTACACCTTC. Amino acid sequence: CASRLTGTGSYGYTF.

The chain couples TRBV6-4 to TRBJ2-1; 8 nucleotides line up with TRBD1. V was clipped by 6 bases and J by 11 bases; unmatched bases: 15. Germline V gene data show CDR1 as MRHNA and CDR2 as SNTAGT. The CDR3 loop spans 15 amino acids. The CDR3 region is CASSPEGTGTMKQFF. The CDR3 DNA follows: TGTGCCAGCAGCCCTGAGGGGACAGGTACAATGAAGCAGTTCTTC.

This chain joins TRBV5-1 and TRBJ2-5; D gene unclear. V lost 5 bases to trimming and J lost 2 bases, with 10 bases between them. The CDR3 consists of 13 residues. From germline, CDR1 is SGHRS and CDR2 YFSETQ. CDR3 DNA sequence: TGCGCCAGCAGTGAGAGCCCTCAAGAGACCCAGTACTTC. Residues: CASSESPQETQYF.

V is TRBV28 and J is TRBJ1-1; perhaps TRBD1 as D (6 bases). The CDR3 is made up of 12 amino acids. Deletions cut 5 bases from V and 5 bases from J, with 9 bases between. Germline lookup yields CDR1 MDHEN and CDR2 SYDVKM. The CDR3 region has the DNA TGTGCCAGCAGTGAACAGGGAACTGAAGCTTTCTTT. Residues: CASSEQGTEAFF. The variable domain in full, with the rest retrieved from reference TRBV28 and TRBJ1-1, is DVKVTQSSRYLVKRTGEKVFLECVQDMDHENMFWYRQDPGLGLRLIYFSYDVKMKEKGDIPEGYSVSREKKERFSLILESASTNQTSMYLCASSEQGTEAFFGQGTRLTVV.

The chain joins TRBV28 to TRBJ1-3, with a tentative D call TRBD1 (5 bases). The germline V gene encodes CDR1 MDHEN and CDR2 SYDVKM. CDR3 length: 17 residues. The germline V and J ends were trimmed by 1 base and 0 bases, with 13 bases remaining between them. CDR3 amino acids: CASSLFKGKYSGNTIYF. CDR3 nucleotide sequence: TGTGCCAGCAGTTTATTCAAGGGGAAATACTCTGGAAACACCATATATTTT.

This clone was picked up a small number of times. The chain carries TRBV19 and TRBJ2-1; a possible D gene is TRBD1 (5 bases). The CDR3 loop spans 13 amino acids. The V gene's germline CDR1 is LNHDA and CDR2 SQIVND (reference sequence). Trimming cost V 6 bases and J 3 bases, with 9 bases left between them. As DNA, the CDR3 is TGTGCCAGTAGGGACGGACACTACAATGAGCAGTTCTTC. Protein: CASRDGHYNEQFF.

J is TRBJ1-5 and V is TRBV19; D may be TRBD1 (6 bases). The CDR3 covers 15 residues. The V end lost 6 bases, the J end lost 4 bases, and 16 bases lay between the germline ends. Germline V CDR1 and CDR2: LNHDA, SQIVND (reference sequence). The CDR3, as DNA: TGTGCCAGTAGGTTAAACAGGGAGGGAAATCAGCCCCAGCATTTT. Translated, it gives CASRLNREGNQPQHF.

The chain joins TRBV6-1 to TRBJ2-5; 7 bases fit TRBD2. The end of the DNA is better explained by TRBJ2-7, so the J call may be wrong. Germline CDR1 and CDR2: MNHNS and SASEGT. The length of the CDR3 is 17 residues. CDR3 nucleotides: TGTGCCAGCAGTGAAGCGCTGGGCGGGAGATCCAGCTACGAGCAGTACTTC. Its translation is CASSEALGGRSSYEQYF.

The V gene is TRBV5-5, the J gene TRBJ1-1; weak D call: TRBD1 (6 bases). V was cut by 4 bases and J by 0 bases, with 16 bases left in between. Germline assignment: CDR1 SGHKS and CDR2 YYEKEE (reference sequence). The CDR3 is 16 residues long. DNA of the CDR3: TGTGCCAGCAGCACGTTTCAGGGGAACATGAACACTGAAGCTTTCTTT. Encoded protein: CASSTFQGNMNTEAFF.